This T cell receptor (beta chain) was recovered during a study of T-cell memory formation after mild COVID-19. The length of the CDR3 is 14 residues. Germline V gene lookup returns CDR1 SGHTA and CDR2 FQGNSA. The ends were cut back, 6 bases at V and 0 bases at J, with 9 bases in the middle. Study-level points and caveats: Certain responding clones were present in pre-infection memory, suggesting participation of cross-reactive memory.

About this clonotype: Its antigen remains unidentified.

The 5'RACE method, run with constant-segment primers, produced TCR alpha and TCR beta cDNA libraries (carrying sample barcodes and UMIs). Using its own MiXCR run on the 5' RACE reads, TCRdb lists one record per CDR3 protein. The sample records approximately 230,000 distinct CDR3 sequences, 16% being singletons. Sequencing was done on a sample of PBMCs or a T cell subset sorted from them (not recorded which). The origin of this receptor is a man between 18 and 29 years old who had mild COVID-19 (a few samples of this study predate the infection). Cell type and time point are not known. The rearrangement uses TRBV7-2 and TRBJ2-1; D may be TRBD1 (6 bases). The CDR3 sequence is CASRGASSYNEQFF. CDR3 bases: TGTGCCAGCAGGGGGGCCAGCTCCTACAATGAGCAGTTCTTC.